This T cell receptor (beta chain) was found in a study of CD8+ T cells in alopecia areata. Notes on the study in general: Patients shared TCRs less clearly than mice did, possibly for HLA-related reasons.

The authors extracted RNA and reverse transcribed it into cDNA as the sequencing template. Method: immunoSEQ multiplex PCR; TCRdb's copy keeps in-frame clones and lacks some. The table includes about 150,000 clones, around 57% detected once. Of note for this clone: Its target is unknown. The same CDR3 is also encoded by other DNA sequences in this sample.

From PBMCs, CD4+ and CD8+ T cells were sorted. The sequencing sample was made of CD4+ T cells sorted from blood. The sequence derives from a human donor in good health.

The CDR3 DNA reads as TGTGCCAGCAGCGTAGGGACCGCGAGCTCCTACGAGCAGTACTTC. This codes for CASSVGTASSYEQYF. This chain connects TRBV9 to TRBJ2-7; D is unresolved. V was pared by 0 bases and J by 0 bases, with 10 bases between. The CDR3 spans 15 residues. Germline CDR1 SGDLS, CDR2 YYNGEE.